Presented here are 17 T cell receptor beta chains from one specimen sequenced in a study of T cell repertoires in cytomegalovirus infection. TCRdb analysed the reads with MiXCR anew, one entry per CDR3 protein. The sample includes about 470,000 distinct CDR3 sequences, 42% of them seen just once. No antigen has been assigned to these receptors. The source material was cultured PBMCs, sampled from culture after CMV antigen stimulation. Every receptor here comes from a human donor in good health (CMV status not recorded). Some clones in this sample may be carry-over from other donors' samples.

This sequence joins TRBV30 and TRBJ1-2; TRBD1 is a possible D gene (5 bases). Germline V CDR1 and CDR2: GTSNPN, SVGIG (reference sequence). CDR3 size: 12 residues. The V end lost 5 bases, the J end lost 3 bases, and 10 bases lay between the germline ends. CDR3 amino acids: CAWARGDYGYTF. The CDR3 DNA sequence: TGTGCCTGGGCGAGGGGCGACTATGGCTACACCTTC.

The V gene is TRBV12-3 or TRBV12-4, the J gene TRBJ2-3; D unclear. Trimming cost V 8 bases and J 2 bases, with 11 bases left between them. This CDR3 has 13 residues. CDR3 amino acids: CASLRRNTDTQYF. Written as DNA, the CDR3 is TGTGCCAGCTTGAGGAGAAACACAGATACGCAGTATTTT.

The sample holds a few counts of this clonotype. The J gene is TRBJ1-1, the V gene TRBV11-2; D gene uncertain. Per germline, CDR1 SGHAT and CDR2 FQNNGV. Trimming took 0 bases from V and 10 from J, leaving 6 bases between them. The CDR3 contains 11 residues. The CDR3 here is CASSLEQTAFF. The CDR3 DNA reads TGTGCCAGCAGCTTAGAGCAGACAGCTTTCTTT. Full variable domain (missing parts from reference TRBV11-2 and TRBJ1-1): EAGVAQSPRYKIIEKRQSVAFWCNPISGHATLYWYQQILGQGPKLLIQFQNNGVVDDSQLPKDRFSAERLKGVDSTLKIQPAKLEDSAVYLCASSLEQTAFFGQGTRLTVV.

The rearrangement uses TRBV5-4 and TRBJ2-5; no definite D call. The CDR3 extends over 14 amino acids. The germline V and J ends were trimmed by 1 base and 3 bases, with 10 bases remaining between them. Per germline, CDR1 SGHNT and CDR2 YYREEE (reference sequence). CDR3: CASSLNYLEETQYF. CDR3 bases: TGTGCCAGCAGCTTGAACTACCTCGAAGAGACCCAGTACTTC.

This chain links TRBV7-6 with TRBJ2-1, with TRBD2 matching 10 bases. J gave up 4 bases and V 6 bases, and 15 bases lay outside the gene matches. Germline V CDR1 and CDR2: SGHVS, FNYEAQ. This CDR3 has 18 amino acids. The CDR3 DNA sequence: TGTGCCAGCAGTGCAGGTGGAGCGGGAGGGCCGCGGTACAATGAGCAGTTCTTC. Amino acids: CASSAGGAGGPRYNEQFF.

This chain links TRBV27 with TRBJ2-3; TRBD2 matches at 8 bases. The V gene's germline CDR1 is MNHEY and CDR2 SMNVEV (reference sequence). The CDR3 consists of 14 residues. V was clipped by 6 bases and J by 5 bases; unmatched bases: 7. CDR3 bases: TGTGCCAGCAGGCAAAGCGGGAGTAAAGATACGCAGTATTTT. It encodes CASRQSGSKDTQYF.

This chain uses TRBV4-1 with TRBJ2-7; D uncertain. This CDR3 spans 13 amino acids. Germline V gene data show CDR1 as MGHRA and CDR2 as YSYEKL. V lost 3 bases to trimming and J lost 0 bases, with 6 bases between them. CDR3 nucleotides: TGCGCCAGCAGCCATGGGCGCTCCTACGAGCAGTACTTC. Translated: CASSHGRSYEQYF.

This chain joins TRBV6-8 and TRBJ2-2; D unresolved. CDR1 is MNHGY, CDR2 SAAAGT, per germline. V was trimmed by 6 bases and J by 6 bases, leaving 11 bases between them. The length of the CDR3 is 13 residues. The CDR3: CASSSPAPGELFF. The CDR3 DNA follows: TGTGCCAGCAGCAGCCCAGCCCCCGGGGAGCTGTTTTTT.

This clonotype was seen only a few times. This chain joins TRBV27 and TRBJ2-6, with D hard to call. The CDR3 consists of 16 residues. Germline lookup yields CDR1 MNHEY and CDR2 SMNVEV (reference sequence). Trimming shortened V by 4 bases and J by 2 bases, and 12 bases separated the two germline ends. The CDR3 loop reads CASSSSWVAGANVLTF. CDR3 nucleotides: TGTGCCAGCAGTTCCTCATGGGTAGCTGGGGCCAACGTCCTGACTTTC. The full variable domain, completed using reference TRBV27 and TRBJ2-6, is EAQVTQNPRYLITVTGKKLTVTCSQNMNHEYMSWYRQDPGLGLRQIYYSMNVEVTDKGDVPEGYKVSRKEKRNFPLILESPSPNQTSLYFCASSSSWVAGANVLTFGAGSRLTVL.

This sequence joins TRBV6-1 and TRBJ2-3, with TRBD2 as a possible D gene (5 bases). CDR1 and CDR2 from the germline V gene are MNHNS and SASEGT. The CDR3 runs 13 residues. Trimming took off 3 bases at V and 2 bases at J, with 6 bases between the two ends. The CDR3 sequence: CASSDDYTDTQYF. In DNA, the CDR3 is TGTGCCAGCAGTGATGACTACACAGATACGCAGTATTTT.

This clonotype was detected a few times. The chain links TRBV7-8 to TRBJ2-5; TRBD1 matches 9 bases. Germline assignment: CDR1 SGHVS and CDR2 FQNEAQ. V lost 5 bases and J lost 5; bases outside the gene matches: 9. The CDR3 contains 15 residues. For the CDR3, the DNA is TGTGCCAGCAGCCCGTACAGGGGGCGCGGGGAGACCCAGTACTTC. Protein: CASSPYRGRGETQYF.

This clonotype turned up a few times. The chain recombines TRBV7-2 with TRBJ2-4; 7 nucleotides align to TRBD2. The CDR3 is 17 amino acids. V gave up 1 base and J gave up 1 base; unmatched junction bases: 7. Germline CDR1 reads SGHTA; CDR2 reads FQGNSA. CDR3 coding DNA: TGTGCCAGCAGCTTAGGGGGAATGGGGGGGGCCAAAAACATTCAGTACTTC. Translating gives CASSLGGMGGAKNIQYF.

This rearrangement joins TRBV18 to TRBJ2-1; TRBD1 might be the D (7 bases). The germline V and J ends were trimmed by 2 bases and 7 bases, with 12 bases remaining between them. Germline V lookup: CDR1 KGHSH, CDR2 LQKENI. This CDR3 spans 14 amino acids. In DNA, the CDR3 is TGTGCCAGCTCACCAAGGGGGCGGGGAAATGAGCAGTTCTTC. Translation: CASSPRGRGNEQFF.

V gene TRBV7-2 combines with J gene TRBJ2-7; 13 nucleotides agree with TRBD2. The CDR3 totals 16 residues. The germline gives CDR1 SGHTA, CDR2 FQGNSA. After removal of 4 bases from V and 3 bases from J, the junction contained 6 bases not matched to a gene. The CDR3 coding sequence is TGTGCCAGCAGCTCACCTAGGACTAGCGGGGGCTACGAGCAGTACTTC. As protein: CASSSPRTSGGYEQYF.

The rearrangement links TRBV6-6 to TRBJ2-1; 7 positions agree with TRBD1. Germline trimming cut 8 bases from V and 8 bases from J; bases unmatched to any gene: 12. The CDR3 is made up of 14 amino acids. Germline V gene data show CDR1 as MNHNY and CDR2 as SVGAGI (reference sequence). CDR3 sequence (DNA): TGTGCCAGCCGTATCGTAGGGGGCCGGGATGAGCAGTTCTTC. It encodes CASRIVGGRDEQFF.

The V gene is TRBV20-1, the J gene TRBJ2-7; 10 bases map to TRBD2. In germline, CDR1 is DFQATT, CDR2 SNEGSKA (reference sequence). This CDR3 is 18 amino acids long. Losses at the gene ends were 0 bases for V and 3 bases for J; bases not matched to a gene: 14. The CDR3 sequence is CSARDRSPRTSGFYEQYF. CDR3 nucleotides: TGCAGTGCTAGAGATCGGTCCCCTAGGACTAGCGGATTCTACGAGCAGTACTTC.

This clonotype was observed a few times. This chain joins TRBV7-6 and TRBJ2-1; D may be TRBD2 (6 bases). V was trimmed by 2 bases and J by 6 bases, leaving 11 bases between them. The germline gives CDR1 SGHVS, CDR2 FNYEAQ. The CDR3 consists of 14 residues. The CDR3 loop reads CASSLQRASNEQFF. The DNA of the CDR3 is TGTGCCAGCAGCTTACAGCGGGCGTCCAATGAGCAGTTCTTC.